This TCR beta chain was captured by sequencing in a study of shared clonotypes between healthy human individuals. Assay execution took place at the deep level. Using immunoSEQ multiplex PCR, the repertoire was profiled, and TCRdb retains in-frame clones only, with some absent. The data hold around 580,000 clones, with roughly 98% observed a single time. Positive CCR7 selection of CD45RO-negative cells yielded the naive CD8 cells, and terminally differentiated effector memory CD45RA+ cells were excluded. This CDR3 comprises 15 residues. Germline V gene lookup returns CDR1 MNHEY and CDR2 SVGAGI. Trimming at V came to 6 bases and at J to 1 base, leaving 4 bases not matched to a gene. Study results and caveats: Around 5% was the fraction of naive CD4 clonotypes found shared across a handful of donors.

As to this clone: Antigen specificity is unknown.

The chain carries TRBV6-5 and TRBJ2-3; TRBD2 agrees at 10 bases. This TCR was sampled from a man aged 25-45 years in good health. Sequencing was done on a sample of naive CD8+ T cells sorted from blood. The CDR3 here is CASRKAGGRTDTQYF. In nucleotides, the CDR3 is TGTGCCAGCAGAAAAGCGGGAGGGCGCACAGATACGCAGTATTTT.